This T cell receptor beta chain was found in a study of molecular identifiers for immune sequencing clone quantification (dated by TCRdb to 2017 to 2018). Concerning the study at large: For a replicate experiment, RNA from approximately 20,000 or 100,000 naive CD8 T cells was divided into five aliquots, and four of the five aliquots were sequenced. CD8 T cells were used in a methods study to benchmark molecular-identifier clustering-based TCR repertoire sequencing (MIDCIRS) and TCR RNA copy counting. The paper as a whole reports these results and caveats: Modeling estimated about three recovered TCR RNA copies per cell, compared with 9.5 to 10 by digital PCR, which implies approximately 30% capture efficiency. Without barcode sub-clustering, chimeric consensus sequences inflated TCR diversity; chimeras reached as high as 47%. The naive libraries included spiked-in Jurkat TCR RNA (around nine copies' worth), and this Jurkat TCR RNA is not part of the donor repertoire. Identical TCR molecules sharing a barcode could cause highly expanded clone sizes to be underestimated. Even against a background of about 960,000 naive CD8 T cells, spiked-in Jurkat TCR RNA amounting to a single cell's worth was reported to be detectable. Clones above 20 RNA copies held over 99% of molecules in CMV-specific effector cells but under 1% in naive cells.

Receptor amplification or capture employed PCR. The listed sequencing device is Illumina HiSeq 4000. Bulk TCR libraries were prepared as previously described, using TCR primers listed in Table S5. The Qiagen AllPrep DNA/RNA kit was used to purify total RNA. Before analysis, reads from multiple sequencing runs of one library were combined. The study's processing was this. Reads were retained only if an exact TCR constant sequence was present, and the retained reads were trimmed to 150 nt and grouped according to their 12-nt molecular barcodes. Reads within each barcode group were sub-clustered using a 15% Levenshtein threshold, and quality-weighted consensus sequences were constructed for each RNA molecule. Non-functional sequences were discarded, and so were lower-count sequences lying one edit away from another sequence. Based on a fit of two negative binomial distributions, barcode sub-clusters having less than 20% of the maximum read count were discarded. Through fastp at Q25 and MiXCR, TCRdb rebuilt clones from the public reads, retaining in-frame beta chains. Each entry is one CDR3 protein sequence, shown with its most common DNA and genes. These V and J calls are TCRdb output, not the study's own analysis. Recorded for this sample are 250,000 to 400,000 distinct CDR3 sequences; over 20% of them occurred a single time. The ten largest clones capture approximately 0.85% of the sample.

Naive CD8 T cell libraries were made from around 18,000 to 910,000 sorted cells using 10%, 30% or 50% of purified RNA. Naive CD8 T cells, defined as CD8+CD4-CCR7+CD45RA+, were FACS-sorted into RLT Plus buffer on a BD FACSAria II. Detection sensitivity was tested by spiking Jurkat RNA equal to fewer than twelve TCR copies' worth into samples containing about 17,000-1,000,000 naive CD8 T cells. CD8 T cells were enriched using RosetteSep CD8+ T Cell Enrichment Cocktail and Ficoll-Paque, and the enriched cells then underwent ACK red cell lysis. This clonotype came up many times. The antigen it binds to is not known. Base qualities are not provided; no much larger clone lies one nucleotide away. V is cut by 0 bases and J by 2 bases, and the space between the germline ends is 9 bases. From the germline V gene, CDR1 is SGHRS and CDR2 is YFSETQ. The CDR3 starts with the cysteine, ends with the phenylalanine, and has 14 residues. The kept DNA is CDR3 alone, 42 bases in frame from the first base.

The specimen sequenced was naive CD8+ T cells from blood, with Jurkat cell RNA spiked in. In light of the paper, this sample's cell subset or site label describes: FACS-sorted CD8+CD4-CCR7+CD45RA+ naive T cells. The chain couples TRBV5-1 to TRBJ2-7; the D gene identity is not certain. The sequence came from a human donor in good health. Some libraries in this study had Jurkat cell RNA spiked in. The sequence in DNA is TGCGCCAGCAGCTTGGAAGGCAATACCTACGAGCAGTACTTC. Translated, this is CASSLEGNTYEQYF. Here the CDR3 is joined to the reference TRBV5-1 and TRBJ2-7 genes, and the full variable domain is: KAGVTQTPRYLIKTRGQQVTLSCSPISGHRSVSWYQQTPGQGLQFLFEYFSETQRNKGNFPGRFSGRQFSNSRSEMNVSTLELGDSALYLCASSLEGNTYEQYFGPGTRLTVT.